The clone carrying this T cell receptor beta chain was found a few times. Its cognate antigen is unknown. Other DNA sequences in this sample translate to the same CDR3. cDNA synthesis used the whole RNA isolate, giving expressed TCRB sequences. Measured with immunoSEQ multiplex PCR; TCRdb has only the in-frame clones, and not every one. The table shows 300,000 to 350,000 clones, with roughly 8% occurring only once. The data are from a study of beta chain features in type 1 diabetes. Study-wide results and caveats: Within the patient group, naive, central memory and Treg TCRB repertoires appeared more similar to each other than within healthy donors. VDJ junctions in type 1 diabetes patients carried more deletions and fewer insertions. It was possible that PCR favored shorter templates, equally so in patients and controls. The study found moderately but significantly shorter TCRB CDR3s in all four CD4+ subsets of Type 1 diabetes patients.

The origin of this receptor is a young woman in good health. Sample: central memory CD4+ T cells from blood.

CDR3 DNA: TGTGCCAGCAGCGGAGCTAACTATGGCTACACCTTC. Its protein is CASSGANYGYTF. The chain employs TRBV28 and TRBJ1-2; unclear D gene. Trimming took 6 bases from V and 0 from J, leaving 5 bases between them. The CDR3 is 12 residues long. CDR1 and CDR2 from the germline V gene are MDHEN and SYDVKM.